Given below is one T cell receptor beta chain in context. Its antigen is still unknown. This record comes from a study of somatic mutations in cytotoxic T cells in rheumatoid arthritis. Study observations and caveats: In the expanded CD8+ clones, the antigen targets remained unknown. Over 20% of CD8+ cells belonged to the largest CD8+ clone in about an eighth of the roughly 60 patients.

The protocol was immunoSEQ multiplex PCR, while the TCRdb copy is restricted to in-frame clones and leaves out a portion. The sample has roughly 25,000 clones, 70% to 80% seen once. Among the healthy controls, all of them blood donors, the median age was around 56 years (range roughly 20-75) and 45% to 70% were female. Source material: CD8+ T cells sorted from blood. This TCR derives from a woman between 18 and 30 years old in good health.

This CDR3 reads CASSPNRLAGDTDTQYF. The CDR3 DNA reads as TGTGCCAGCAGTCCAAACCGACTAGCGGGAGACACAGATACGCAGTATTTT. The J gene is TRBJ2-3, the V gene TRBV28; TRBD2 matches at 12 bases. CDR1 MDHEN and CDR2 SYDVKM come from the germline V gene. This CDR3 spans 17 amino acids. Germline trimming cut 5 bases from V and 2 bases from J; bases unmatched to any gene: 8.